The 27 T cell receptor beta chains below come from one sample, sequenced in a study of OX40 agonist ivuxolimab in advanced cancers. Clones were sequenced by immunoSEQ multiplex PCR, and TCRdb holds only the in-frame ones, with some missing. The profile shows around 19,000 clones, about four fifths of them singletons. Here the sequenced sample was CD4+ or CD8+ T cells sorted from blood, taken in a trial of the OX40 agonist ivuxolimab. These TCRs come from an adult with an advanced solid tumor such as melanoma, head and neck, liver or kidney cancer.

As concerns this clone: Sequence at one end of the junction differs from germline and may be a read error. The identical CDR3 is also encoded by other nucleotide sequences in the sample. The chain joins TRBV2 to TRBJ2-5; D uncertain. Looked up from germline, CDR1 is SNHLY and CDR2 is FYNNEI. CDR3 length: 14 amino acids. This CDR3 is CASSALSSQETQYF. In DNA, the CDR3 is TGTGCCAGCAGTGCCCTAAGCTCACAAGAGACTCAGTACTTC.

This chain joins TRBV6-5 and TRBJ2-5, with D possibly TRBD1 on 6 matching bases. Germline values: CDR1 MNHEY, CDR2 SVGAGI. CDR3 length: 14 residues. Trimming took 5 bases from V and 0 from J, leaving 10 bases between them. As DNA, the CDR3 is TGTGCCAGCAGTGAGGGGGACAACCAAGAGACCCAGTACTTC. It translates to CASSEGDNQETQYF.

The chain carries TRBV28 and TRBJ2-1; 14 nucleotides agree with TRBD2. The V gene's germline CDR1 is MDHEN and CDR2 SYDVKM. The length of the CDR3 is 15 residues. V lost 5 bases to trimming and J lost 9 bases; unmatched junction nucleotides: 6. The CDR3 DNA reads TGTGCCAGCAGTCCCCGACTAGCGGGAGGGAGTGAGCAGTTCTTC. This codes for CASSPRLAGGSEQFF. The entire variable domain, with the rest obtained from reference TRBV28 and TRBJ2-1, is as follows: DVKVTQSSRYLVKRTGEKVFLECVQDMDHENMFWYRQDPGLGLRLIYFSYDVKMKEKGDIPEGYSVSREKKERFSLILESASTNQTSMYLCASSPRLAGGSEQFFGPGTRLTVL.

By proportion, this clone is medium-sized. This chain links TRBV27 with TRBJ1-5; no definite D call. V dropped 2 bases and J dropped 3 bases, with 8 bases sitting between them. CDR1 is MNHEY, CDR2 SMNVEV, per germline (reference sequence). The CDR3 totals 14 residues. CDR3 residues: CASSLGSYNQPQHF. CDR3 in DNA: TGTGCCAGCAGTTTAGGATCCTACAATCAGCCCCAGCATTTT.

The CDR3, as DNA: TGTGCCAGCAGTCCTTATGTTGCAACTAATGAAAAACTGTTTTTT. It yields the protein CASSPYVATNEKLFF. The chain has TRBV28 and TRBJ1-4; D ambiguous. Trimming removed 5 bases from V and 0 bases from J, with 10 bases in between. Germline CDR1 MDHEN, CDR2 SYDVKM. The CDR3 contains 15 residues.

This clone came up once. The V and J genes are TRBV4-2 and TRBJ2-5; tentatively, D is TRBD1 (6 bases). The CDR3 is made up of 13 amino acids. Germline V gives CDR1 LGHNA, CDR2 YNFKEQ. Trimming stripped 0 bases from V and 11 bases from J, with 13 bases between. The CDR3 reads CASSQDPTGQQYF. Here the CDR3 DNA reads TGTGCCAGCAGCCAAGATCCCACAGGACAGCAGTACTTC.

The rearrangement links TRBV7-9 to TRBJ1-5; no firm D call. Germline values: CDR1 SEHNR, CDR2 FQNEAQ (reference sequence). The CDR3 sequence is 14 residues long. V was pared by 1 base and J by 2 bases, with 6 bases between. CDR3 sequence reads: CASSLGVGNQPQHF. In DNA, the CDR3 is TGTGCCAGCAGCTTAGGTGTAGGCAATCAGCCCCAGCATTTT.

The rearrangement links TRBV27 to TRBJ2-5, with TRBD1 matching 9 bases. V lost 5 bases to trimming and J lost 1 base; unmatched junction nucleotides: 8. The germline gives CDR1 MNHEY, CDR2 SMNVEV (reference sequence). The CDR3 is 16 amino acids. CDR3 protein: CASSQTGGNLQETQYF. The CDR3 DNA follows: TGTGCCAGCAGTCAAACAGGGGGCAACCTCCAAGAGACCCAGTACTTC.

The V and J genes are TRBV9 and TRBJ2-5; the match to TRBD2 covers 12 bases. Trimming at V came to 4 bases and at J to 9 bases, leaving 7 bases not matched to a gene. The length of the CDR3 is 14 residues. Germline-derived CDR1 and CDR2 are SGDLS and YYNGEE. The CDR3 spells CASSPLAGGDAQYF. DNA for the CDR3: TGTGCCAGCAGCCCGCTAGCGGGAGGGGATGCCCAGTACTTC.

This clone has just one count. This chain joins TRBV2 and TRBJ2-7, with 7 nucleotides matching TRBD1. CDR1 is SNHLY and CDR2 is FYNNEI in the germline V gene. V shed 2 bases, J shed 6 bases, and the junction held 7 bases outside the gene matches. The CDR3 runs 14 residues. The CDR3 loop reads CASSENPDRAEQYF. The CDR3 bases are TGTGCCAGCAGTGAAAACCCCGACAGGGCCGAGCAGTACTTC.

The V and J genes are TRBV27 and TRBJ1-1; D perhaps matches TRBD1 (5 bases). CDR3 length: 15 residues. Germline V gene sequence: CDR1 MNHEY, CDR2 SMNVEV (reference sequence). Between the trimmed V and J ends, which lost 5 bases and 2 bases, there was a span of 15 bases. The DNA for the CDR3 is TGTGCCAGCAGTATCCTCGGGGGGGTTAACACTGAAGCTTTCTTT. Translation: CASSILGGVNTEAFF.

V and J are TRBV6-4 and TRBJ2-1, with D unclear. CDR1 is MRHNA, CDR2 SNTAGT, per germline. The CDR3 is 13 residues long. The germline V and J ends were trimmed by 3 bases and 10 bases, with 13 bases remaining between them. CDR3 nucleotides: TGTGCCAGCAGTGAATTTGAAGGAAACGAGCAGTTCTTC. It yields the protein CASSEFEGNEQFF.

The J gene is TRBJ2-7, the V gene TRBV7-8; possibly TRBD2 for D (5 bases). CDR3 length: 14 amino acids. V lost 2 bases to trimming and J lost 3 bases, with 11 bases between them. The germline V gene has CDR1 SGHVS and CDR2 FQNEAQ. The CDR3 spells CASSLQEEGYEQYF. In nucleotides, the CDR3 is TGTGCCAGCAGCTTACAGGAAGAGGGCTACGAGCAGTACTTC.

This chain uses TRBV9 with TRBJ1-5; D is uncertain. The germline gives CDR1 SGDLS, CDR2 YYNGEE. The CDR3 contains 13 residues. Trimming pared 3 bases from V and 5 bases from J, leaving 9 bases between. CDR3 region: CASSASGDQPQHF. CDR3 DNA: TGTGCCAGCAGCGCGTCAGGAGATCAGCCCCAGCATTTT.

The rearrangement joins TRBV9 to TRBJ2-1; TRBD2 matches 8 bases. Germline V CDR1 and CDR2: SGDLS, YYNGEE. Trimming removed 4 bases from V and 0 bases from J; junction bases left unmatched: 6. The CDR3 covers 16 residues. The CDR3 region is CASSLVAGSSYNEQFF. Written as DNA, the CDR3 is TGTGCCAGCAGCTTAGTAGCGGGGAGCTCCTACAATGAGCAGTTCTTC. Full variable domain (rest looked up from reference TRBV9 and TRBJ2-1): DSGVTQTPKHLITATGQRVTLRCSPRSGDLSVYWYQQSLDQGLQFLIQYYNGEERAKGNILERFSAQQFPDLHSELNLSSLELGDSALYFCASSLVAGSSYNEQFFGPGTRLTVL.

The chain carries TRBV5-5 and TRBJ2-7; either TRBD1 or TRBD2 may supply D (6 bases each). CDR1 is SGHKS and CDR2 is YYEKEE in the germline V gene (reference sequence). V lost 0 bases and J 0 bases, leaving 10 bases between the germline ends. The CDR3 is made up of 15 amino acids. Here the CDR3 DNA reads TGTGCCAGCAGCTTGGTCAGGGGACTCTCCTACGAGCAGTACTTC. Residues: CASSLVRGLSYEQYF.

This clone appeared a single time. In DNA, the CDR3 is TGTGCCAGCAGGGCCGGGACAGCGGGCGAGCAGTACTTC. Encoded protein: CASRAGTAGEQYF. The chain uses TRBV25-1 and TRBJ2-7; possibly TRBD1 for D (7 bases). The ends were cut back, 6 bases at V and 6 bases at J, with 15 bases in the middle. The CDR3 totals 13 residues. Germline-derived CDR1 and CDR2 are MGHDK and SYGVNS.

The sample holds a few counts of this clone. V usage is TRBV27 and J usage is TRBJ2-2; D is undetermined. Germline CDR1 MNHEY, CDR2 SMNVEV (reference sequence). The CDR3 covers 14 residues. The germline V and J ends were trimmed by 6 bases and 4 bases, with 12 bases remaining between them. The DNA of the CDR3 is TGTGCCAGCAGCCCCGTAGTAGGCACCGGGGAGCTGTTTTTT. Protein: CASSPVVGTGELFF.

The chain has TRBV25-1 and TRBJ2-2; unclear D gene. V lost 0 bases and J lost 8, with 7 bases in between. This CDR3 has 13 amino acids. From germline, CDR1 is MGHDK and CDR2 SYGVNS. The CDR3 region has the DNA TGTGCCAGCAGTGAATATAAAAGTGGGGAGCTGTTTTTT. Translated, it gives CASSEYKSGELFF.

The chain joins TRBV6-1 to TRBJ1-2, with D maybe TRBD1 (5 bases). The germline V gene has CDR1 MNHNS and CDR2 SASEGT. CDR3 size: 15 residues. Trimming took 1 base from V and 7 from J, leaving 16 bases between them. As DNA, the CDR3 is TGTGCCAGCAGTGAAGGTACAGGATTGGTGAGTGGCTACACCTTC. Amino acid sequence: CASSEGTGLVSGYTF.

The chain is built from TRBV7-3 and TRBJ2-2, with D possibly matching TRBD1 (5 bases). CDR3 length equals 17 residues. Between the trimmed V and J ends, which lost 3 bases and 1 base, there was a span of 15 bases. Germline V gene data show CDR1 as SGHTA and CDR2 as FQGTGA. This CDR3 reads CASSFPRGSGNTGELFF. In nucleotides, the CDR3 is TGTGCCAGCAGCTTCCCAAGGGGATCGGGGAACACCGGGGAGCTGTTTTTT.

Only one count was recorded for this clone. The rearrangement uses TRBV14 and TRBJ2-1; the match to TRBD2 covers 10 bases. CDR3 size: 15 residues. V lost 3 bases, J lost 7 bases, and 6 bases stayed unmatched. Germline lookup yields CDR1 SGHDN and CDR2 FVKESK. CDR3 nucleotide sequence: TGTGCCAGCAGCCAGGTAGCGGGAGGTGGAAATGAGCAGTTCTTC. It translates to CASSQVAGGGNEQFF.

The chain links TRBV5-5 to TRBJ2-2; no clear D. From germline, CDR1 is SGHKS and CDR2 YYEKEE (reference sequence). The ends were cut back, 2 bases at V and 3 bases at J, with 5 bases in the middle. This CDR3 is built from 13 residues. The CDR3 region has the DNA TGTGCCAGCAGCTTCGCCTACACCGGGGAGCTGTTTTTT. It yields the protein CASSFAYTGELFF.

The CDR3 protein is CASSPRSDANTGELFF. CDR3 in DNA: TGTGCCAGCAGCCCCCGCTCCGACGCGAACACCGGGGAGCTGTTTTTT. The chain combines TRBV7-6 with TRBJ2-2; D unresolved. The CDR3 contains 16 residues. The V end was cut by 5 bases, the J end by 0 bases, with 13 bases between. Germline values: CDR1 SGHVS, CDR2 FNYEAQ. Variable domain in full (rest from reference TRBV7-6 and TRBJ2-2): GAGVSQSPRYKVTKRGQDVALRCDPISGHVSLYWYRQALGQGPEFLTYFNYEAQQDKSGLPNDRFSAERPEGSISTLTIQRTEQRDSAMYRCASSPRSDANTGELFFGEGSRLTVL.

CDR3 sequence: CSAGRAGDYGYTF. CDR3 bases: TGCAGCGCTGGTCGTGCGGGCGACTATGGCTACACCTTC. The chain couples TRBV29-1 to TRBJ1-2, with D unresolved. From germline, CDR1 is SQVTM and CDR2 ANQGSEA. Trimming removed 7 bases at V and 3 bases at J, with 15 bases between. This CDR3 is 13 amino acids long.

The chain has TRBV9 and TRBJ2-5; 9 positions match TRBD2. This CDR3 is 16 amino acids long. The ends lost 4 bases at V and 1 base at J; junction bases unmatched: 8. Germline V lookup: CDR1 SGDLS, CDR2 YYNGEE. CDR3 amino acids: CASSLRVSGSQETQYF. The CDR3 DNA reads TGTGCCAGCAGCCTGCGGGTTAGCGGGAGCCAAGAGACCCAGTACTTC. The variable domain in full, with the rest retrieved from reference TRBV9 and TRBJ2-5, is DSGVTQTPKHLITATGQRVTLRCSPRSGDLSVYWYQQSLDQGLQFLIQYYNGEERAKGNILERFSAQQFPDLHSELNLSSLELGDSALYFCASSLRVSGSQETQYFGPGTRLLVL.

This clone is a singleton in its sample. The chain has TRBV5-5 and TRBJ2-1, with TRBD2 matching over 10 bases. The V segment lost 4 bases and the J segment 7 bases; nucleotides outside the gene matches: 8. The CDR3 consists of 15 residues. Per germline, CDR1 SGHKS and CDR2 YYEKEE (reference sequence). The CDR3 protein is CASSPAMTSGNEQFF. CDR3 in DNA: TGTGCCAGCAGCCCTGCAATGACTAGCGGGAATGAGCAGTTCTTC.